Given below is one TCR beta chain in context. The method was immunoSEQ multiplex PCR; TCRdb's version includes in-frame clones alone and lacks a portion of them. This table has about 11,000 clones, 65% to 90% appearing once. The CDR3 runs to 17 residues. Per the germline V gene, CDR1 is MNHEY and CDR2 is SMNVEV (reference sequence). V dropped 0 bases and J dropped 7; count of bases not matched to a gene: 5. The entry originates in a study of T cell repertoires in MIS-A myocarditis. Sequencing was done on a sample of right ventricle heart tissue obtained at autopsy. The TCR was taken from a man younger than 35 with fulminant myocarditis from multisystem inflammatory syndrome in adults (MIS-A) after COVID-19. The chain combines TRBV27 with TRBJ2-2; 13 nucleotides line up with TRBD2. The CDR3 region is CASSLSTSGGLVGELFF. The CDR3 DNA reads as TGTGCCAGCAGTTTATCGACTAGCGGGGGGTTGGTCGGGGAGCTGTTTTTT.